The rows below give T cell receptor beta chains drawn from one sample of a study of identical twins. From the 5' RACE reads, TCRdb called clonotypes with MiXCR, one entry per CDR3 protein. In the table there are some 500,000 distinct CDR3 sequences, 9.6% of which are singletons. These same records also appear under a second study, on yellow fever vaccine responses in identical twins.

Material: PBMCs. The receptor set was obtained from a woman aged 18-29 years in good health. The CDR3 runs from the conserved cysteine through the conserved F or W. Each record gives: clone size, V gene, J gene, D gene, CDR3 DNA, CDR3 protein. A D gene is named only where the DNA matches it firmly. Not all rows give a size; the values are once, few, many and, for expanded clones, a class.

clone size: -
V gene: TRBV27
J gene: TRBJ2-1
D gene: TRBD2
CDR3 DNA: TGTGCCAGCAGTTTATCTCTAGCGGGAGCCATCTACAATGAGCAGTTCTTC
CDR3 protein: CASSLSLAGAIYNEQFF

clone size: many
V gene: TRBV27
J gene: TRBJ2-2
D gene: -
CDR3 DNA: TGTGCCAGCAGTTTACGAGTCACCGGGGAGCTGTTTTTT
CDR3 protein: CASSLRVTGELFF

clone size: few
V gene: TRBV20-1
J gene: TRBJ2-3
D gene: TRBD1
CDR3 DNA: TGCAGTGCTTTAGACAGGGCTCCTGGGACAGATACGCAGTATTTT
CDR3 protein: CSALDRAPGTDTQYF

clone size: -
V gene: TRBV2
J gene: TRBJ2-1
D gene: -
CDR3 DNA: TGTGCCAGCAGCCCTTGGGACTACAATGAGCAGTTCTTC
CDR3 protein: CASSPWDYNEQFF

clone size: -
V gene: TRBV20-1
J gene: TRBJ2-7
D gene: -
CDR3 DNA: TGCAGTGCTAGAGATTTGCGGGCGAGCTACGAGCAGTACTTC
CDR3 protein: CSARDLRASYEQYF

clone size: few
V gene: TRBV27
J gene: TRBJ2-1
D gene: -
CDR3 DNA: TGTGCCAGCAGTTTTGCTACTACCTACAATGAGCAGTTCTTC
CDR3 protein: CASSFATTYNEQFF

clone size: many
V gene: TRBV18
J gene: TRBJ2-5
D gene: -
CDR3 DNA: TGTGCCAGCTCAATCGCCGGGGAAGAGACCCAGTACTTC
CDR3 protein: CASSIAGEETQYF

clone size: few
V gene: TRBV12-3/TRBV12-4
J gene: TRBJ2-5
D gene: -
CDR3 DNA: TGTGCCAGCAGAATTGCAGGAGGGAGCGACCAAGAGACCCAGTACTTC
CDR3 protein: CASRIAGGSDQETQYF

clone size: -
V gene: TRBV4-3
J gene: TRBJ2-3
D gene: -
CDR3 DNA: TGCGCCAGCGGCCAATTTAGGACAGATACGCAGTATTTT
CDR3 protein: CASGQFRTDTQYF

clone size: -
V gene: TRBV5-1
J gene: TRBJ2-3
D gene: -
CDR3 DNA: TGCGCCAGCAGCTTTAATGTTCAGGGTCGCACAGATACGCAGTATTTT
CDR3 protein: CASSFNVQGRTDTQYF

clone size: few
V gene: TRBV5-1
J gene: TRBJ2-7
D gene: TRBD2
CDR3 DNA: TGCGCCAGCAGCTTTGAACTAGCGGCCTCCTACGAGCAGTACTTC
CDR3 protein: CASSFELAASYEQYF

clone size: few
V gene: TRBV15
J gene: TRBJ2-1
D gene: -
CDR3 DNA: TGTGCCACCAGCAGAGACCACAACAATGAGCAGTTCTTC
CDR3 protein: CATSRDHNNEQFF

clone size: few
V gene: TRBV9
J gene: TRBJ1-1
D gene: -
CDR3 DNA: TGTGCCAGCAGCTTTACCTCTGGGGCTGAAGCTTTCTTT
CDR3 protein: CASSFTSGAEAFF

clone size: few
V gene: TRBV20-1
J gene: TRBJ2-3
D gene: TRBD2
CDR3 DNA: TGCAGTGCTAGACGGCGGGGGGCACCAGATACGCAGTATTTT
CDR3 protein: CSARRRGAPDTQYF

clone size: many
V gene: TRBV29-1
J gene: TRBJ2-5
D gene: -
CDR3 DNA: TGCAGCGTTGACAGGGATCGGGGTGGAGAGACCCAGTACTTC
CDR3 protein: CSVDRDRGGETQYF

clone size: many
V gene: TRBV11-3
J gene: TRBJ2-2
D gene: -
CDR3 DNA: TGTGCCAGCAGTCGTGGACCGAACACCGGGGAGCTGTTTTTT
CDR3 protein: CASSRGPNTGELFF

clone size: many
V gene: TRBV28
J gene: TRBJ2-7
D gene: TRBD2
CDR3 DNA: TGTGCCAGCCGGGGGGGGAGCTCCTACGAGCAGTACTTC
CDR3 protein: CASRGGSSYEQYF

clone size: many
V gene: TRBV7-2
J gene: TRBJ2-7
D gene: -
CDR3 DNA: TGTGCCAGCAGCTTAGCAGAGGACGGCTCCTACGAGCAGTACTTC
CDR3 protein: CASSLAEDGSYEQYF

clone size: -
V gene: TRBV20-1
J gene: TRBJ2-3
D gene: TRBD1
CDR3 DNA: TGCAGTGCTAGACGAGGAGACAGGGTGACAGATACGCAGTATTTT
CDR3 protein: CSARRGDRVTDTQYF

clone size: -
V gene: TRBV4-2
J gene: TRBJ1-5
D gene: -
CDR3 DNA: TGTGCCAGCAGCCAAAGTCGGGGGGGCAATCAGCCCCAGCATTTT
CDR3 protein: CASSQSRGGNQPQHF

clone size: -
V gene: TRBV27
J gene: TRBJ2-7
D gene: -
CDR3 DNA: TGTGCCAGCGGGACCACCTCCTACGAGCAGTACTTC
CDR3 protein: CASGTTSYEQYF

clone size: many
V gene: TRBV7-2
J gene: TRBJ2-1
D gene: -
CDR3 DNA: TGTGCCAGCAGCGGGCAACTGGGACTGGCGCAGTTCTTC
CDR3 protein: CASSGQLGLAQFF

clone size: -
V gene: TRBV28
J gene: TRBJ1-1
D gene: -
CDR3 DNA: TGTGCCAGCCCACCACCGGGACGGCTGAACACTGAAGCTTTCTTT
CDR3 protein: CASPPPGRLNTEAFF

clone size: many
V gene: TRBV4-2
J gene: TRBJ2-5
D gene: -
CDR3 DNA: TGTGCCAGCAGCCAAGAAGACGGACTAATCCAAGAGACCCAGTACTTC
CDR3 protein: CASSQEDGLIQETQYF

clone size: -
V gene: TRBV18
J gene: TRBJ2-1
D gene: -
CDR3 DNA: TGTGCCAGCTCACCGTCCGACTACAATGAGCAGTTCTTC
CDR3 protein: CASSPSDYNEQFF

clone size: -
V gene: TRBV20-1
J gene: TRBJ1-6
D gene: TRBD1
CDR3 DNA: TGCAGTGCTAGAGGACAGGGGGTTACTTCACCCCTCCACTTT
CDR3 protein: CSARGQGVTSPLHF

clone size: many
V gene: TRBV12-3/TRBV12-4
J gene: TRBJ1-1
D gene: -
CDR3 DNA: TGTGCCAGCAGTTTACCGGGGAGACCCACTGAAGCTTTCTTT
CDR3 protein: CASSLPGRPTEAFF

clone size: -
V gene: TRBV2
J gene: TRBJ2-7
D gene: TRBD2
CDR3 DNA: TGTGCCAGCAGAGGGGACTACCCTAGCTCCTACGAGCAGTACTTC
CDR3 protein: CASRGDYPSSYEQYF

clone size: -
V gene: TRBV5-1
J gene: TRBJ2-1
D gene: TRBD2
CDR3 DNA: TGCGCCAGCAGAGCCGCTAGCGGGGGCCACAATGAGCAGTTCTTC
CDR3 protein: CASRAASGGHNEQFF

clone size: many
V gene: TRBV12-3/TRBV12-4
J gene: TRBJ2-7
D gene: -
CDR3 DNA: TGTGCCAGCAGTTTGGCCGTCTCAGCGGACTCCTACGAGCAGTACTTC
CDR3 protein: CASSLAVSADSYEQYF

clone size: few
V gene: TRBV29-1
J gene: TRBJ2-3
D gene: TRBD1
CDR3 DNA: TGCAGCGTTGTAGGACAGGTGAGGGTAGAAGATACGCAGTATTTT
CDR3 protein: CSVVGQVRVEDTQYF

clone size: few
V gene: TRBV11-1
J gene: TRBJ2-3
D gene: TRBD2
CDR3 DNA: TGTGCCAGCAGCTTATTGCGGGGGGCGGATACGCAGTATTTT
CDR3 protein: CASSLLRGADTQYF

clone size: -
V gene: TRBV28
J gene: TRBJ1-5
D gene: -
CDR3 DNA: TGTGCCAGCAGTTTGGTGCCAGAGCCCAATCAGCCCCAGCATTTT
CDR3 protein: CASSLVPEPNQPQHF

clone size: many
V gene: TRBV6-4
J gene: TRBJ2-2
D gene: -
CDR3 DNA: TGTGCCAGCAGTGATGGGGACACCGGGGAGCTGTTTTTT
CDR3 protein: CASSDGDTGELFF

clone size: -
V gene: TRBV10-3
J gene: TRBJ2-7
D gene: TRBD1
CDR3 DNA: TGTGCCATCAGTGATGTTGGACAGGCTATGGGAGAGCAGTACTTC
CDR3 protein: CAISDVGQAMGEQYF

clone size: -
V gene: TRBV20-1
J gene: TRBJ2-1
D gene: -
CDR3 DNA: TGCAGTGCTAGTAACGGGAGTAACCTCTACAATGAGCAGTTCTTC
CDR3 protein: CSASNGSNLYNEQFF

clone size: many
V gene: TRBV5-1
J gene: TRBJ2-7
D gene: -
CDR3 DNA: TGCGCCAGCAGTATGCAAGGGTCCGAGCAGTACTTC
CDR3 protein: CASSMQGSEQYF

clone size: -
V gene: TRBV6-2/TRBV6-3
J gene: TRBJ2-7
D gene: TRBD2
CDR3 DNA: TGTGCCAGCAGTTACCCGAACCCTAGCGGGGACCCCTACGAGCAGTACTTC
CDR3 protein: CASSYPNPSGDPYEQYF

clone size: few
V gene: TRBV20-1
J gene: TRBJ2-3
D gene: TRBD2
CDR3 DNA: TGCAGTGCTTACGGGACTAGAGTCACAGATACGCAGTATTTT
CDR3 protein: CSAYGTRVTDTQYF

clone size: few
V gene: TRBV2
J gene: TRBJ2-3
D gene: TRBD2
CDR3 DNA: TGTGCCAGCAGAACGGGACTAGCGGGGGGGACAGATACGCAGTATTTT
CDR3 protein: CASRTGLAGGTDTQYF

clone size: few
V gene: TRBV12-3/TRBV12-4
J gene: TRBJ1-1
D gene: -
CDR3 DNA: TGTGCCAGCAGTTCCGACCCCCTAAGGGCTTTCTTT
CDR3 protein: CASSSDPLRAFF

clone size: many
V gene: TRBV10-3
J gene: TRBJ2-1
D gene: -
CDR3 DNA: TGTGCCATCAGTGAGTCGGGGGCCCCCGGCCCCTACAATGAGCAGTTCTTC
CDR3 protein: CAISESGAPGPYNEQFF

clone size: -
V gene: TRBV7-2
J gene: TRBJ2-1
D gene: TRBD1
CDR3 DNA: TGTGCCAGCAGCTACGACAGGGCTTCCAATGAGCAGTTCTTC
CDR3 protein: CASSYDRASNEQFF

clone size: -
V gene: TRBV12-3/TRBV12-4
J gene: TRBJ1-1
D gene: -
CDR3 DNA: TGTGCCAGCAGTTTAAGGCAGGAATGGCCCGAAGCTTTCTTT
CDR3 protein: CASSLRQEWPEAFF

clone size: few
V gene: TRBV12-5
J gene: TRBJ1-1
D gene: -
CDR3 DNA: TGTGCTAGTGCCACAACGGGGGCGTTTTTTAGGAACACTGAAGCTTTCTTT
CDR3 protein: CASATTGAFFRNTEAFF

clone size: -
V gene: TRBV7-2
J gene: TRBJ2-7
D gene: -
CDR3 DNA: TGTGCCAGCAGCTTCAGTCCGGACTACGAGCAGTACTTC
CDR3 protein: CASSFSPDYEQYF

clone size: -
V gene: TRBV4-1
J gene: TRBJ2-7
D gene: TRBD2
CDR3 DNA: TGCGCCAGCAGCCAAGTATTTCTGGCTAGCGGCAATTTAGAGCAGTACTTC
CDR3 protein: CASSQVFLASGNLEQYF

clone size: few
V gene: TRBV7-8
J gene: TRBJ2-7
D gene: -
CDR3 DNA: TGTGCCAGCAGCCGAATCGGCTACGAGCAGTACTTC
CDR3 protein: CASSRIGYEQYF

clone size: -
V gene: TRBV7-8
J gene: TRBJ2-7
D gene: TRBD2
CDR3 DNA: TGTGCCAGCAGCCCGATTAGCGGGAAAGGTTACGAGCAGTACTTC
CDR3 protein: CASSPISGKGYEQYF

clone size: -
V gene: TRBV4-3
J gene: TRBJ2-5
D gene: -
CDR3 DNA: TGCGCCAGCAGCCAAGATAGGGACGCGGGGTGGGAGACCCAGTACTTC
CDR3 protein: CASSQDRDAGWETQYF

clone size: -
V gene: TRBV19
J gene: TRBJ2-3
D gene: -
CDR3 DNA: TGTGCCAGTAGTATGTGGGGCAGTTCTCCAGATACGCAGTATTTT
CDR3 protein: CASSMWGSSPDTQYF

clone size: -
V gene: TRBV12-3/TRBV12-4
J gene: TRBJ2-7
D gene: TRBD1
CDR3 DNA: TGTGCCAGCAGTCGTCGACAGGGGCCCTACGAGCAGTACTTC
CDR3 protein: CASSRRQGPYEQYF

clone size: -
V gene: TRBV7-9
J gene: TRBJ2-7
D gene: TRBD1
CDR3 DNA: TGTGCCAGCAGCTTGACGGACAGGGCTCCCTATGAGCAGTACTTC
CDR3 protein: CASSLTDRAPYEQYF

clone size: few
V gene: TRBV6-5
J gene: TRBJ2-3
D gene: -
CDR3 DNA: TGTGCCAGCAGTTACTCTATTCGGGGCACAGATACGCAGTATTTT
CDR3 protein: CASSYSIRGTDTQYF

clone size: many
V gene: TRBV7-9
J gene: TRBJ2-4
D gene: -
CDR3 DNA: TGTGCCAGCAGCTTAGGACGCTTGGCCAAAAACATTCAGTACTTC
CDR3 protein: CASSLGRLAKNIQYF